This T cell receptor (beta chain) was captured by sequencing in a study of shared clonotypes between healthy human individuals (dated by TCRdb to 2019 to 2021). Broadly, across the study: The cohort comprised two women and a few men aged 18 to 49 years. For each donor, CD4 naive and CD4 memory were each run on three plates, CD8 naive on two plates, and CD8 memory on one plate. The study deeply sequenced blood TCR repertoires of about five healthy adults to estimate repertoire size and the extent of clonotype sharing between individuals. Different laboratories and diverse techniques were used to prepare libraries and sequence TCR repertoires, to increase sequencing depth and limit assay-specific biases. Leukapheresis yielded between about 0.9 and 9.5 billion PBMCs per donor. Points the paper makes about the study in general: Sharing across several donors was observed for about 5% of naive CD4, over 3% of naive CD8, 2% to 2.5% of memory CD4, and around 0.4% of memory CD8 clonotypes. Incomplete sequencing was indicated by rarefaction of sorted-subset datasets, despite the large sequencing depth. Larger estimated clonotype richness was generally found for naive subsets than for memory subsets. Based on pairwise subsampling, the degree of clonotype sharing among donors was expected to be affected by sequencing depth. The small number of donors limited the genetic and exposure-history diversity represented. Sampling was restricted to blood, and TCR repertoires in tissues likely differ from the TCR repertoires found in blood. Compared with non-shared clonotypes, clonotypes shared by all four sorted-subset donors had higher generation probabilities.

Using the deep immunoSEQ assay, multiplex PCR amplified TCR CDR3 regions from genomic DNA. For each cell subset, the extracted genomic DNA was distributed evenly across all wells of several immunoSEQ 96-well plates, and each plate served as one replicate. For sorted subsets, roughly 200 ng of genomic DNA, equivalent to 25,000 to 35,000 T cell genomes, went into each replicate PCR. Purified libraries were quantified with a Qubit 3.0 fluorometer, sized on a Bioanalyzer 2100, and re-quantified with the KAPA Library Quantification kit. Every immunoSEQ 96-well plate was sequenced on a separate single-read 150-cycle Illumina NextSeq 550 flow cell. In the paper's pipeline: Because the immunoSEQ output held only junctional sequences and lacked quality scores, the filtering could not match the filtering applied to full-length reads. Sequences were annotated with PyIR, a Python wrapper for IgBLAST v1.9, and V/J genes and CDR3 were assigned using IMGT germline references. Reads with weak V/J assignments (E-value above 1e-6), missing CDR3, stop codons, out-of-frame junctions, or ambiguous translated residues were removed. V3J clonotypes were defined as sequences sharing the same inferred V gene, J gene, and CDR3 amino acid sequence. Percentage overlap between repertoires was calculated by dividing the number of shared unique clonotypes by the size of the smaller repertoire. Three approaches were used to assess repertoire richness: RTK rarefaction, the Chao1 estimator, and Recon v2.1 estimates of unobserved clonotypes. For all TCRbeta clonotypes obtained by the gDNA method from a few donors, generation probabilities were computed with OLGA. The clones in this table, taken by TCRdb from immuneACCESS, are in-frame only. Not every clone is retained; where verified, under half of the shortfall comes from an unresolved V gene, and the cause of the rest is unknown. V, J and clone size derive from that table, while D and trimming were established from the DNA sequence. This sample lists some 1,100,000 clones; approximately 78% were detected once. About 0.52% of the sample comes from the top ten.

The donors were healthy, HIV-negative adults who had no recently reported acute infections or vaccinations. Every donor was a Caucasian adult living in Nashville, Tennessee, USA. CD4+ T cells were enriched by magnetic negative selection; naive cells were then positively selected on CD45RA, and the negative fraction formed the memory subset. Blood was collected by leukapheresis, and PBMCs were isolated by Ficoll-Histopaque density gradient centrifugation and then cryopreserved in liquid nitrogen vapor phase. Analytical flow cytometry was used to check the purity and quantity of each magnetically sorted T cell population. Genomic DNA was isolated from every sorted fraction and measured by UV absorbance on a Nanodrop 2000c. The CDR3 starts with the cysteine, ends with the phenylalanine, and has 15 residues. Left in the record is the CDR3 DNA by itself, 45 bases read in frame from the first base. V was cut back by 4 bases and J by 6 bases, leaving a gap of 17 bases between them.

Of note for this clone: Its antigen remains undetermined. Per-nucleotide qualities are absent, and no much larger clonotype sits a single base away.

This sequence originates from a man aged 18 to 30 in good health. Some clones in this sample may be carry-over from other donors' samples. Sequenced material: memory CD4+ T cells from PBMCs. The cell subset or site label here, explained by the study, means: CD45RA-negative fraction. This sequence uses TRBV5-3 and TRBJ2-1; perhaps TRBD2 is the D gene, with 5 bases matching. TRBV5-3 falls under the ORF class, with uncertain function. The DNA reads TGTGCCAGAAGCCGGGATACGGGGATTTGCAATGAGCAGTTCTTC. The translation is CARSRDTGICNEQFF.